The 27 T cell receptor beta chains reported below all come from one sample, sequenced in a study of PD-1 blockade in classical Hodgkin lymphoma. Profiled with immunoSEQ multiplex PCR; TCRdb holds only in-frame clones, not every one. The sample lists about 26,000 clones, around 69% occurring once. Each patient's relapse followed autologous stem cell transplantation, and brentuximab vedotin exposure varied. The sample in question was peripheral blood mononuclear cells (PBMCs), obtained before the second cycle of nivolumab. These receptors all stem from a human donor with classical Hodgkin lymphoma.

The CDR3 DNA reads as TGTGCCAGCAAACCCTGGGGCTCCAATCAGCCCCAGCATTTT. The encoded protein is CASKPWGSNQPQHF. This chain connects TRBV6-5 to TRBJ1-5; possible D gene TRBD1, 5 bases. CDR3 length equals 14 residues. Germline-derived CDR1 and CDR2 are MNHEY and SVGAGI. The germline V and J ends were trimmed by 7 bases and 3 bases, with 13 bases remaining between them.

DNA of the CDR3: TGCGCCAGCAGGGCAGGGACAGGGGGATCGGAGACCCAGTACTTC. Protein sequence: CASRAGTGGSETQYF. This rearrangement joins TRBV10-2 to TRBJ2-5; 11 bases match TRBD1. Germline V gives CDR1 WSHSY, CDR2 SAAADI. V lost 6 bases and J lost 5; bases outside the gene matches: 8. The length of the CDR3 is 15 residues.

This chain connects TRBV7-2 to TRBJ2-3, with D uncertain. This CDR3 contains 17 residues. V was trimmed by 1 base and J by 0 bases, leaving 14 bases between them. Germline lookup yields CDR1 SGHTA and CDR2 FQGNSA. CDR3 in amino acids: CASSLEYASSSTDTQYF. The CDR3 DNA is TGTGCCAGCAGCTTAGAATATGCCTCATCTAGCACAGATACGCAGTATTTT.

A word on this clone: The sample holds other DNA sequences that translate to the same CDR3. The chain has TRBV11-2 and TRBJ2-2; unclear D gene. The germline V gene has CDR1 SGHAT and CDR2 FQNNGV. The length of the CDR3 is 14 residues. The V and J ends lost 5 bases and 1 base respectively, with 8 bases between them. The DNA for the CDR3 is TGTGCCAGCAGCACGGACCTGAACACCGGGGAGCTGTTTTTT. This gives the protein CASSTDLNTGELFF.

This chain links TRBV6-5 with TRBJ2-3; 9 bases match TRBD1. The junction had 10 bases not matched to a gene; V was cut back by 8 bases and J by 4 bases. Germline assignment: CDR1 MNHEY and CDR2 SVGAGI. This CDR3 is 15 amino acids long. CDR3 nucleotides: TGTGCCAGCTCCAAACAGGGGGCCCTTTCAGATACGCAGTATTTT. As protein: CASSKQGALSDTQYF.

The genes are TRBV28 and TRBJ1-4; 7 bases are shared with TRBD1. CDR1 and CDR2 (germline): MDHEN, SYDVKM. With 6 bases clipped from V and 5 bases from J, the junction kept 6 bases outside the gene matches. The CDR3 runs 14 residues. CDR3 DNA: TGTGCCAGCAGGCCGACAGGGTACAATGAAAAACTGTTTTTT. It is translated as CASRPTGYNEKLFF.

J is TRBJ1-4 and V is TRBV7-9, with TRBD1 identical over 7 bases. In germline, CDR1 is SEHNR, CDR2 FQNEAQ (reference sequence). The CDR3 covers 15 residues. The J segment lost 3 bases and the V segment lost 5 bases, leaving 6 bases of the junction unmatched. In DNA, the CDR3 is TGTGCCAGCAGCCCCGGGGACAGCCCTAATGAAAAACTGTTTTTT. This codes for CASSPGDSPNEKLFF.

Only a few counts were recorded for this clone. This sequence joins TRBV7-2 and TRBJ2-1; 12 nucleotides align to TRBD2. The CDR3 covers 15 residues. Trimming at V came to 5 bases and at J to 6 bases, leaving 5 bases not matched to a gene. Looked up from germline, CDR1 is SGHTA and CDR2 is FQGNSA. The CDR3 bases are TGTGCCAGCAGCACCAGGACTAGCGGGGCCAATGAGCAGTTCTTC. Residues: CASSTRTSGANEQFF.

The CDR3: CASRFRDTSYGYTF. CDR3 DNA sequence: TGTGCCAGCAGGTTCCGGGACACCTCCTATGGCTACACCTTC. V gene TRBV28 combines with J gene TRBJ1-2; tentatively, D is TRBD1 (6 bases). V lost 6 bases and J 4 bases, leaving 15 bases between the germline ends. This CDR3 has 14 residues. CDR1 and CDR2 from the germline V gene are MDHEN and SYDVKM.

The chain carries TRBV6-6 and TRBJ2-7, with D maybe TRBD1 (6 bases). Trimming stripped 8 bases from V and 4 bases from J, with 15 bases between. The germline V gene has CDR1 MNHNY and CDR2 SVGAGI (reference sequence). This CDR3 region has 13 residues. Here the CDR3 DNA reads TGTGCCAGCCAGGGTACAGGGAGTTACGAGCAGTACTTC. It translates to CASQGTGSYEQYF.

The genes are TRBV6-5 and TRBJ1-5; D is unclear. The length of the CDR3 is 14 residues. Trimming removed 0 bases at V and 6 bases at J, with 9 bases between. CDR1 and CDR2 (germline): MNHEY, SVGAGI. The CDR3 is CASSYSRALQPQHF. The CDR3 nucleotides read TGTGCCAGCAGTTACTCTAGAGCTCTTCAGCCCCAGCATTTT.

The CDR3 spells CAISGSGTGQPQHF. The CDR3 DNA is TGTGCCATCAGTGGTTCCGGGACAGGTCAGCCCCAGCATTTT. The chain is built from TRBV10-3 and TRBJ1-5; TRBD1 aligns across 8 bases. Germline loops: CDR1 ENHRY, CDR2 SYGVKD. The CDR3 sequence is 14 residues long. V was pared by 4 bases and J by 6 bases, with 5 bases of the junction left unmatched.

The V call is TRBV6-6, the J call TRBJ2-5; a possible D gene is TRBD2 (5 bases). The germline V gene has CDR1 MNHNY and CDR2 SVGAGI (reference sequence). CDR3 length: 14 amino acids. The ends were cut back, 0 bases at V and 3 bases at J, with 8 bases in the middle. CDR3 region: CASSYSWGEETQYF. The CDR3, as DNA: TGTGCCAGCAGTTACTCCTGGGGAGAAGAGACCCAGTACTTC.

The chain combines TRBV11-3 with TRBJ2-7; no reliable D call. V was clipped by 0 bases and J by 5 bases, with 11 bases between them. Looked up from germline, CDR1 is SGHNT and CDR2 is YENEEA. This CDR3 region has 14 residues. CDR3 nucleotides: TGTGCCAGCAGCTTAGATTTTTTCTGGCACGAGCAGTACTTC. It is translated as CASSLDFFWHEQYF.

CDR3 amino acids: CASSLSPYEQYF. The CDR3 DNA reads TGTGCCAGCAGCTTAAGTCCCTACGAGCAGTACTTC. This chain joins TRBV7-9 and TRBJ2-7; D remains ambiguous. In germline, CDR1 is SEHNR, CDR2 FQNEAQ (reference sequence). The CDR3 totals 12 residues. V lost 2 bases, J lost 2 bases, and 4 bases lay in between. Full variable domain (outside the CDR3, taken from reference TRBV7-9 and TRBJ2-7): DTGVSQNPRHKITKRGQNVTFRCDPISEHNRLYWYRQTLGQGPEFLTYFQNEAQLEKSRLLSDRFSAERPKGSFSTLEIQRTEQGDSAMYLCASSLSPYEQYFGPGTRLTVT.

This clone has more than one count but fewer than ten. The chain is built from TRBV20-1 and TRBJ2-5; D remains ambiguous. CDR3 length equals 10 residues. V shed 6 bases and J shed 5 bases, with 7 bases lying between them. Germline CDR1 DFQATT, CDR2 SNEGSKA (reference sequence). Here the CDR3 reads CSATLETQYF. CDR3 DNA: TGCAGTGCCACGTTGGAGACCCAGTACTTC.

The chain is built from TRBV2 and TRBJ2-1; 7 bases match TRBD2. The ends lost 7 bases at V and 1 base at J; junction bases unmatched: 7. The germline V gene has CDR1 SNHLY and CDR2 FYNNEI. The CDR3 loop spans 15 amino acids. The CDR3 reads CASISGRASYNEQFF. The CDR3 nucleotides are TGTGCCAGCATAAGTGGGAGGGCGTCCTACAATGAGCAGTTCTTC.

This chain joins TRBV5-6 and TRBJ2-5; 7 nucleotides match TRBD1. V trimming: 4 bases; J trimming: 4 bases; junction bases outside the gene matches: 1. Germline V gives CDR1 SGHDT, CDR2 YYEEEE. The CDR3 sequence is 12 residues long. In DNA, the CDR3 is TGTGCCAGCAGCGACAGGGTAGAGACCCAGTACTTC. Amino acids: CASSDRVETQYF.

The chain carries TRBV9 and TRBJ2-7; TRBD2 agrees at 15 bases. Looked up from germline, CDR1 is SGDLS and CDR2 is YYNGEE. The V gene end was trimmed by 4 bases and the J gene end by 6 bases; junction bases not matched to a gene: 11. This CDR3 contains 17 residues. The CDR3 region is CASSPSHGLAGGFEQYF. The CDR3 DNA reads TGTGCCAGCAGCCCCTCTCACGGACTAGCGGGAGGGTTCGAGCAGTACTTC.

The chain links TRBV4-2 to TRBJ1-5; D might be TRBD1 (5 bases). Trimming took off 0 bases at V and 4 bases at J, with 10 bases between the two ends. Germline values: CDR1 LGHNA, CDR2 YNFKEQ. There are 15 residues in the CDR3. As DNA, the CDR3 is TGTGCCAGCAGCCAAGAGTGGGCAGGGAATCAGCCCCAGCATTTT. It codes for CASSQEWAGNQPQHF.

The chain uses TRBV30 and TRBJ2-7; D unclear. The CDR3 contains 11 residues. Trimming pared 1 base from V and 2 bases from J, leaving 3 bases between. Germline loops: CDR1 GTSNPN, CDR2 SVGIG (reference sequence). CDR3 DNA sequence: TGTGCCTGGAGTGGGCCCTACGAGCAGTACTTC. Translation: CAWSGPYEQYF.

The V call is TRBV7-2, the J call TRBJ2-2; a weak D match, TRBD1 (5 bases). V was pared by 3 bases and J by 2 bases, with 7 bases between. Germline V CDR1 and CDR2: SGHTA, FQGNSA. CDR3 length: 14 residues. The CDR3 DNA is TGTGCCAGCAGCTTCAGGGCCAACACCGGGGAGCTGTTTTTT. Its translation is CASSFRANTGELFF.

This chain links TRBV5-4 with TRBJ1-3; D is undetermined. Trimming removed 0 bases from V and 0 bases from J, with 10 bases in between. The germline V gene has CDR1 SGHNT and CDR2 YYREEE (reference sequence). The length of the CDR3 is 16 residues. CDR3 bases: TGTGCCAGCAGCTTGGAAGGCCCGAGCTCTGGAAACACCATATATTTT. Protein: CASSLEGPSSGNTIYF.

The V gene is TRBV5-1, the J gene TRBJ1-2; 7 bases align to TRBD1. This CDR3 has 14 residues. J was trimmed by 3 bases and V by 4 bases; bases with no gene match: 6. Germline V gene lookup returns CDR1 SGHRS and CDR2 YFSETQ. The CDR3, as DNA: TGCGCCAGCAGCAACTCCGGGACAGACTATGGCTACACCTTC. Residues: CASSNSGTDYGYTF.

CDR3 protein: CASSQRQTVEKLFF. As DNA, the CDR3 is TGTGCCAGCAGCCAGAGACAGACCGTTGAAAAACTGTTTTTT. The chain uses TRBV7-9 and TRBJ1-4; tentative D call: TRBD1 (5 bases). V dropped 5 bases and J dropped 7 bases, with 14 bases sitting between them. There are 14 residues in the CDR3. CDR1 is SEHNR and CDR2 is FQNEAQ in the germline V gene (reference sequence).

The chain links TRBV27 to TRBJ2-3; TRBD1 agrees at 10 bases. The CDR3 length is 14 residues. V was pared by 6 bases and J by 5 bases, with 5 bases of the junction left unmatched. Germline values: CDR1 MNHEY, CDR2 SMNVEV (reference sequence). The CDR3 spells CASRRQGAGDTQYF. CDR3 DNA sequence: TGTGCCAGCAGACGACAGGGGGCCGGAGATACGCAGTATTTT.

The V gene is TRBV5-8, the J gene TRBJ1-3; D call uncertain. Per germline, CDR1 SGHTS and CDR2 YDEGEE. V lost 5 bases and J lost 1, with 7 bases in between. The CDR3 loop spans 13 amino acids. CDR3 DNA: TGTGCCAGCAGAGGACCTTCTGGAAACACCATATATTTT. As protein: CASRGPSGNTIYF.